What follows is one TCR beta chain and its context. Its antigen is unidentified. The entry originates in a study of CD8 T cells in Susac syndrome. Study-wide results and limits: The study acknowledged a relatively small number of individuals in its TCR sequencing and HLA analysis.

cDNA came from around 0.5 to 1 ug RNA primed by random hexamers. Amplification of TCR beta CDR3 across 54 Vbeta and 13 Jbeta was performed with immunoSEQ multiplex PCR. One entry per CDR3 protein results from TCRdb running MiXCR on the immunoSEQ multiplex PCR reads. The top ten hold about 0.13% of the sample, which has around 150,000 distinct CDR3 sequences, about 94% seen once. The CDR3 runs to 15 residues. Trimming pared 0 bases from V and 1 base from J, leaving 8 bases between. Germline CDR1 MGHDK, CDR2 SYGVNS. The controls were healthy donors who were matched for age and sex. TEMRA cells were FACS-enriched and CD8+ and CD4+ T cells negatively isolated.

The chain has TRBV25-1 and TRBJ2-3; tentatively, D is TRBD1 (5 bases). Sample: CD4+ T cells from PBMCs. The TCR originated in a human donor in good health. This CDR3 reads CASSEYRAGTDTQYF. CDR3 coding DNA: TGTGCCAGCAGTGAATACAGGGCGGGCACAGATACGCAGTATTTT.